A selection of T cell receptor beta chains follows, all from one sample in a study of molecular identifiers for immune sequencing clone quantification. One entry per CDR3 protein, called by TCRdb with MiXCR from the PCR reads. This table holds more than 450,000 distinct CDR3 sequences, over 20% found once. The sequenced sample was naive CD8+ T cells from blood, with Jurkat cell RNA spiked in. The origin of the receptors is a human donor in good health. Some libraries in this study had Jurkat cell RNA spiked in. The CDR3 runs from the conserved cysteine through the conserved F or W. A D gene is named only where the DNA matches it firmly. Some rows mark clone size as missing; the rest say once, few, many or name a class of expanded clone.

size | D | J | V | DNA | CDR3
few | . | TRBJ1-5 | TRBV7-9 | TGTGCCAGCACTACCCCGGGACGCCTCCGTGATCAGCCCCAGCATTTT | CASTTPGRLRDQPQHF
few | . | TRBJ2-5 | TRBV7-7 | TGTGCTAGCAGCTTCTCGACTAGTCAAGAGACCCAGTACTTC | CASSFSTSQETQYF
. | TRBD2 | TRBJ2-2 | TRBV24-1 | TGTGCCACCAGCGGACCAGCGGGGCATACGAACACCGGGGAGCTGTTTTTT | CATSGPAGHTNTGELFF
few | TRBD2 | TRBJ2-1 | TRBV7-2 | TGTGCCAGCATCGAAACAGCGGGGGGCTCCTACAATGAGCAGTTCTTC | CASIETAGGSYNEQFF
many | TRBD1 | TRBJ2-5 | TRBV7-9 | TGTGCCAGCGGTAGGACAGGGGGTGAGACCCAGTACTTC | CASGRTGGETQYF
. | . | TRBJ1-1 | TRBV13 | TGTGCCAGCAGCCAGGGAACTGGAGCTTTCTTT | CASSQGTGAFF
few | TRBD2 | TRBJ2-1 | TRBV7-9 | TGTGCCAGCAGCGGGGCTAGCGGGGTCTACAATGAGCAGTTCTTC | CASSGASGVYNEQFF
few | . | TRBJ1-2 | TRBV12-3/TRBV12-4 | TGTGCCAGCAGTTTTGGGCCGGGATATGGCTACACCTTC | CASSFGPGYGYTF
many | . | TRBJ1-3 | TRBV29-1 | TGCAGCGTCTCATATAAAGGGGGATCTGGAAACACCATATATTTT | CSVSYKGGSGNTIYF
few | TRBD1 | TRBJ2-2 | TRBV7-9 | TGTGCCAGCAGCCTGCGGACAGGGACATACACCGGGGAGCTGTTTTTT | CASSLRTGTYTGELFF
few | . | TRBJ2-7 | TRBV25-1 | TGTGCCAGCAGTGAAGGGGGGCAAGGGTCCTACGAGCAGTACTTC | CASSEGGQGSYEQYF
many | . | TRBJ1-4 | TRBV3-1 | TGTGCCAGCAGCCAATACGACGGATTTAATGAAAAACTGTTTTTT | CASSQYDGFNEKLFF
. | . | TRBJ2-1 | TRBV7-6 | TGTGCCAGCAGCTTAATAGAAACGCGGGGGCAGTTCTTC | CASSLIETRGQFF
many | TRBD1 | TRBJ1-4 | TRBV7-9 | TGTGCCAGCAGCTCCGATTCAGGACAGGGAGGAAAACTGTTTTTT | CASSSDSGQGGKLFF
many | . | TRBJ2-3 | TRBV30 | TGTGCCTGGAGCAGTCGGGGGGCAGGACCAGATACGCAGTATTTT | CAWSSRGAGPDTQYF
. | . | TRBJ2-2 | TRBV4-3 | TGCGCCAGCAGCCAATTTAAGTTCTTACAGTCGGGAACCGGGGAGCTGTTTTTT | CASSQFKFLQSGTGELFF
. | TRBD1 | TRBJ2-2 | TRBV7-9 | TGTGCCAGCAGCCAGGACAGGTCTCCCGGGGAGCTGTTTTTT | CASSQDRSPGELFF
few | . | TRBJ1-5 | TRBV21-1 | TGTGCCAGCAGCAGAGGAAAAGATAGGGACAGGGTCACCTATCAGCCCCAGCATTTT | CASSRGKDRDRVTYQPQHF
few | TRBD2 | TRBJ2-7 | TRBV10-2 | TGCGCCAGCTCCGGGAGGGCCTATTACGAGCAGTACTTC | CASSGRAYYEQYF
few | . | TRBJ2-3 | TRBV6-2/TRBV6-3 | TGTGCCAGCGGGATGACTAGGAAAACAGATACGCAGTGTTTT | CASGMTRKTDTQCF
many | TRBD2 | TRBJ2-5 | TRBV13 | TGTGCCAGCAGCCACCGACTAGCGGGCCAAGAGACCCAGTACTTC | CASSHRLAGQETQYF
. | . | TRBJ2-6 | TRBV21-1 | TGTGCCAGCAGACAAAAAGTGGGAGACAGGGAAAGCTCTGGGGCCAACGTCCTGACTTTC | CASRQKVGDRESSGANVLTF
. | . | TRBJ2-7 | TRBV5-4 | TGTGCCAGCAGCGCACAAAATAGCGGATCCTACGAGCAGTACTTC | CASSAQNSGSYEQYF
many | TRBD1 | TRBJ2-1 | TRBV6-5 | TGTGCCAGCAGGGGAATCCGGGACAGCTACAATGAGCAGTTCTTC | CASRGIRDSYNEQFF
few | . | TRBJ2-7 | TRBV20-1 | TGCAGTGCCACCACTGAGCCATCCGAGCAGTACTTC | CSATTEPSEQYF
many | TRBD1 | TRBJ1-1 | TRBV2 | TGTGCCAGCAGTGACTCTGGGACAGACACTGAAGCTTTCTTT | CASSDSGTDTEAFF
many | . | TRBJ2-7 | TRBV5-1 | TGCGCCAGCAGCTGGGGTCCGTATGGAAGCCCCGAGCAGTACTTC | CASSWGPYGSPEQYF
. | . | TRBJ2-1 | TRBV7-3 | TGTGCCAGCAGCCTCAACGCAGTGGTTATCCCCAATGAGCAGTTCTTC | CASSLNAVVIPNEQFF
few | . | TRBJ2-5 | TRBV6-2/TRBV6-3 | TGTGCCAGCAGTTACGGACCGAATGAAGAGACCCAGTACTTC | CASSYGPNEETQYF
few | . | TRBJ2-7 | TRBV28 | TGTGCCAGCAGTTTTGGGCCTCACTCCTACGAGCAGTACTTC | CASSFGPHSYEQYF
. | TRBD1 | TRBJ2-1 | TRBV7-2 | TGTGCCAGCAGCCGAACAGGGGGATATTACAATGAGCAGTTCTTC | CASSRTGGYYNEQFF
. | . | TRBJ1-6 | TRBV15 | TGTGCCACCAGCAGAGACCAGGGTTATAATTCACCCCTCCACTTT | CATSRDQGYNSPLHF
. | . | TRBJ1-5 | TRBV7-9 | TGTGCCAGCAGCTTTCCCGGGCCGGGGCCCCAGCATTTT | CASSFPGPGPQHF
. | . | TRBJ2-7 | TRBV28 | TGTGCCCGCAGTTGGGGGACAACCTACGAGCAGTACTTC | CARSWGTTYEQYF
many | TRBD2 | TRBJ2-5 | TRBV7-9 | TGTGCCAGCAGCCCCGACGGGACTAGTTATCAGACCCAGTACTTC | CASSPDGTSYQTQYF
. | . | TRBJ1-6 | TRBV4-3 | TGCGCCAGCAGCCAAGAGGTGGTAAAGGGCTCTTCACCCCTCCACTTT | CASSQEVVKGSSPLHF
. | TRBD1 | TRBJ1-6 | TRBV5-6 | TGTGCCAGCAGCTTGGAGGACGGGACAGGTGGCCGATATTCACCCCTCCACTTT | CASSLEDGTGGRYSPLHF
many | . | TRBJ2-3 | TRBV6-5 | TGTGCCAGCAGCCGCCCACCAGATACGCAGTATTTT | CASSRPPDTQYF
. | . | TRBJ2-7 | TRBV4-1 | TGCGCCAGCAGCTATCAGTTCGGCGGGATAGGGTTAAGCTACGAGCAGTACTTC | CASSYQFGGIGLSYEQYF
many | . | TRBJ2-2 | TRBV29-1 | TGCAGCGCCCGAGGGGACACCGGGGAGCTGTTTTTT | CSARGDTGELFF
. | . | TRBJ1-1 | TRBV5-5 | TGTGCCAGCAGCTTGGCCCTACCACAGGGATATGAAGCTTTCTTT | CASSLALPQGYEAFF
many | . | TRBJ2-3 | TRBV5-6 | TGTGCCAGCAGCCTAGGACTTACCACAGATACGCAGTATTTT | CASSLGLTTDTQYF
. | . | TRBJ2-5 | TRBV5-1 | TGCGCCAGCAGCTTGGAGGGAGGGGGGAAAGAGACCCAGTACTTC | CASSLEGGGKETQYF
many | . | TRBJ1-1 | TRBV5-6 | TGTGCCAGCAGCCCGAGGACGTTGGAAGCTTTCTTT | CASSPRTLEAFF
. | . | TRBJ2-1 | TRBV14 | TGTGCCAGCAGCTCGGGGTTCGGGTCTATCCAGGGCAATGAGCAGTTCTTC | CASSSGFGSIQGNEQFF
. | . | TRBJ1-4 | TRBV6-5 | TGTGCCAGCAGTTACTCGAGCCCGGGGACGATGAGGGCGGGTGAAAAACTGTTTTTT | CASSYSSPGTMRAGEKLFF
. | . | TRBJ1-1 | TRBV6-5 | TGTGCCAGCATCCAGGGTTTCACTGAAGCTTTCTTT | CASIQGFTEAFF
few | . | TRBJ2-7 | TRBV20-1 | TGCAGTGCTAGAGATTGGGACTTAAGTGGGCAGTACTTC | CSARDWDLSGQYF
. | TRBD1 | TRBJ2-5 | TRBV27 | TGTGCCTGCCAACCGGCACAGGGGAGACTGCAAGAGACCCAGTACTTC | CACQPAQGRLQETQYF
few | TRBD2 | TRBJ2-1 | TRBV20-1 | TGCAGTGCTAGGTCCCCCGGACTAGCGGATGGCTATGAGCAGTTCTTC | CSARSPGLADGYEQFF
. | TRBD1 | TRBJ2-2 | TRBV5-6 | TGTGCCAGCAGTTACCGGGACAGGGCGAACACCGGGGAGCTGTTTTTT | CASSYRDRANTGELFF
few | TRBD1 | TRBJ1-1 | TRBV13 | TGTGCCAGCAGCTCCGGGACAGGGACGCCTGAAGCTTTCTTT | CASSSGTGTPEAFF
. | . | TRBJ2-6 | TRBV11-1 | TGTGCCAGCAGGTACAGGGAATTGAATGGGGCCAACGTCCTGACTTTC | CASRYRELNGANVLTF
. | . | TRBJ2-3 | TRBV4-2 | TGTGCCAGCAGCCAAGAAAGGCAGGGAGGCGCAGATACGCAGTATTTT | CASSQERQGGADTQYF
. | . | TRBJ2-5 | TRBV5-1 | TGCGCCAGCGGCTTGGCCCTAGGGAATGCAGAGACCCAGTACTTC | CASGLALGNAETQYF
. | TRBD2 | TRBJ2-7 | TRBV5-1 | TGCGCCAGCAGCCCTAGCGGGCCTACCTACGGGCAGTACTTC | CASSPSGPTYGQYF
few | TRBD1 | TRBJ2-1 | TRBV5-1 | TGCGCCAGCAGCAAGGGACAGGGGCCGAATGAGCAGTTCTTC | CASSKGQGPNEQFF
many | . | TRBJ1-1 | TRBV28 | TGTGCCAGCAGTTGGAGAGGGCGAGGAACTGAAGCTTTCTTT | CASSWRGRGTEAFF
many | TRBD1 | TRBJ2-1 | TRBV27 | TGTGCCAGCAGTTCGATACAGGGGGCGGAATACAATGAGCAGTTCTTC | CASSSIQGAEYNEQFF
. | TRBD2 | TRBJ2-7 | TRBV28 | TGTGCCAGCAACTTTGGACTAGTCGACGAGCAGTACTTC | CASNFGLVDEQYF